A single sample gave rise to the 21 T cell receptor beta chains below, sequenced in a study of T-cell reconstitution after alpha-beta-depleted transplantation in children. TCRbeta library preparation incorporated unique molecular identifiers. MiXCR was run by TCRdb on the PCR reads, yielding one entry per CDR3 protein. This sample has roughly 300,000 distinct CDR3 sequences, with about 9.3% found just once. Here the sequenced sample was PBMCs from the stem cell graft donor, taken from the stem cell graft. The receptors were sampled from a human donor who donated a stem cell graft to a child with acute lymphoblastic leukemia.

As regards this clonotype: The conserved phenylalanine or tryptophan is not found at the CDR3 terminus, so this likely reflects a read error. This rearrangement joins TRBV3-1 to TRBJ2-7; D is possibly TRBD2 (6 bases). The CDR3 length is 16 residues. The V gene's germline CDR1 is LGHDT and CDR2 YNNKEL (reference sequence). Trimming removed 0 bases from V and 3 bases from J, with 15 bases in between. This chain's CDR3 is CASSQERGSGFYEQYS. Here the CDR3 DNA reads TGTGCCAGCAGCCAAGAACGGGGGAGTGGGTTCTACGAGCAGTACTCC.

This chain links TRBV7-2 with TRBJ2-2, with D possibly TRBD2 on 5 matching bases. V was trimmed by 6 bases and J by 7 bases, leaving 12 bases between them. Germline V lookup: CDR1 SGHTA, CDR2 FQGNSA. The CDR3 consists of 13 residues. The CDR3 DNA follows: TGTGCCAGCAGTTCGGACTTCCTCGGGGAGCTGTTTTTT. Its translation is CASSSDFLGELFF.

This clonotype showed up many times. The J gene is TRBJ2-7, the V gene TRBV9; no reliable D call. CDR1 is SGDLS, CDR2 YYNGEE, per germline. This CDR3 contains 15 residues. The V end lost 0 bases, the J end lost 3 bases, and 13 bases lay between the germline ends. The CDR3 loop is CASSVAFDSIYEQYF. In nucleotides, the CDR3 is TGTGCCAGCAGCGTAGCTTTCGACTCAATCTACGAGCAGTACTTC.

This clonotype showed up just a few times. The rearrangement links TRBV10-3 to TRBJ2-3; TRBD1 is a possible D gene (5 bases). Germline V gives CDR1 ENHRY, CDR2 SYGVKD. The CDR3 totals 15 residues. The V end lost 4 bases, the J end lost 0 bases, and 11 bases lay between the germline ends. In DNA, the CDR3 is TGTGCCATCAGTGCTAGACAGCAAAGCACAGATACGCAGTATTTT. Protein: CAISARQQSTDTQYF.

This clonotype appeared a few times. V and J are TRBV15 and TRBJ2-1; 12 bases are shared with TRBD1. Germline CDR1 and CDR2: LNHNV and YYDKDF (reference sequence). This CDR3 is built from 16 residues. The trim removed 0 bases at V and 8 bases at J, leaving 5 bases unmatched. The CDR3: CATSRDTGQGAYEQFF. Here the CDR3 DNA reads TGTGCCACCAGCAGAGATACGGGACAGGGGGCGTATGAGCAGTTCTTC.

Turning to this clonotype: This could be a read error, since a much larger clone is one nucleotide away. This sequence joins TRBV5-1 and TRBJ2-1; 7 nucleotides agree with TRBD2. Germline V gene sequence: CDR1 SGHRS, CDR2 YFSETQ. The CDR3 totals 17 residues. Trimming removed 5 bases from V and 0 bases from J; junction bases left unmatched: 11. Written as DNA, the CDR3 is TGCGCCAGCAGGCCTCCGGGACTAAGACGCTCCTACAATGAGCAGTTCTTC. It yields the protein CASRPPGLRRSYNEQFF.

Details on this clonotype: The junction differs from germline at one of its ends, possibly a read error. This CDR3 reads CCAREAPGALSYEQYF. DNA for the CDR3: TGCTGTGCTAGAGAGGCCCCGGGGGCCCTCTCCTACGAGCAGTACTTC. The J gene is TRBJ2-7, the V gene TRBV20-1; the D gene could be TRBD1 or TRBD2 (6 bases each). Germline CDR1 reads DFQATT; CDR2 reads SNEGSKA (reference sequence). The CDR3 is made up of 16 amino acids.

The chain joins TRBV14 to TRBJ1-2, with D uncertain. Germline V gene sequence: CDR1 SGHDN, CDR2 FVKESK. Trimming took 5 bases from V and 2 from J, leaving 6 bases between them. The CDR3 is made up of 12 amino acids. The CDR3 DNA reads as TGTGCCAGCAGCGCGGGGAACTATGGCTACACCTTC. Its protein is CASSAGNYGYTF.

J is TRBJ2-1 and V is TRBV4-1; the D gene is possibly TRBD2 (7 bases). The CDR3 covers 16 residues. CDR1 is MGHRA, CDR2 YSYEKL, per germline. V lost 0 bases to trimming and J lost 9 bases, with 18 bases between them. The CDR3 spells CASSQEGAGVNPEQFF. Here the CDR3 DNA reads TGCGCCAGCAGCCAAGAGGGGGCGGGAGTGAACCCTGAGCAGTTCTTC.

This chain links TRBV7-2 with TRBJ2-7; D tentatively fits TRBD1 or TRBD2 (5 bases each). V was shortened by 5 bases and J by 3 bases, with 11 bases between the two germline ends. Germline lookup yields CDR1 SGHTA and CDR2 FQGNSA. The CDR3 extends over 13 amino acids. CDR3 DNA sequence: TGTGCCAGCAGCACTTGGGACGGCTACGAGCAGTACTTC. It translates to CASSTWDGYEQYF.

V gene TRBV6-1 combines with J gene TRBJ2-1; 8 nucleotides align to TRBD2. The CDR3 extends over 15 amino acids. Germline V CDR1 and CDR2: MNHNS, SASEGT. V dropped 0 bases and J dropped 9; count of bases not matched to a gene: 7. Here the CDR3 reads CASSEASGSWGEQFF. As DNA, the CDR3 is TGTGCCAGCAGTGAAGCCAGCGGGAGTTGGGGTGAGCAGTTCTTC.

The chain is built from TRBV7-9 and TRBJ1-2; D may be TRBD1 (6 bases). Deletions cut 5 bases from V and 2 bases from J, with 9 bases between. The CDR3 covers 13 residues. Germline V gives CDR1 SEHNR, CDR2 FQNEAQ (reference sequence). CDR3 in amino acids: CASSRQENYGYTF. Here the CDR3 DNA reads TGTGCCAGCAGCCGACAGGAAAACTATGGCTACACCTTC.

The chain links TRBV3-1 to TRBJ2-7; D unresolved. Germline-derived CDR1 and CDR2 are LGHDT and YNNKEL (reference sequence). The CDR3 runs to 15 residues. Trimming removed 4 bases from V and 0 bases from J, with 13 bases in between. As DNA, the CDR3 is TGTGCCAGCAGCCCCACGGATAAAGGCTCCTACGAGCAGTACTTC. Its protein is CASSPTDKGSYEQYF.

The table lists this clonotype with many counts. This chain uses TRBV12-3 or TRBV12-4 with TRBJ2-6, with D perhaps TRBD1 (5 bases). The CDR3 covers 15 residues. The V and J ends lost 3 bases and 4 bases respectively, with 10 bases between them. CDR3 sequence: CASSFSRVGANVLTF. CDR3 sequence (DNA): TGTGCCAGCAGTTTTTCCAGGGTGGGGGCCAACGTCCTGACTTTC.

This clonotype was counted at least ten times. The chain carries TRBV28 and TRBJ2-7; unclear D gene. Germline CDR1 is MDHEN and CDR2 is SYDVKM. The CDR3 is made up of 14 amino acids. The ends were cut back, 1 base at V and 5 bases at J, with 12 bases in the middle. The CDR3: CASSLSPGLNEQYF. The CDR3 bases are TGTGCCAGCAGTTTATCGCCGGGCTTGAACGAGCAGTACTTC. Full variable domain (missing parts from reference TRBV28 and TRBJ2-7): DVKVTQSSRYLVKRTGEKVFLECVQDMDHENMFWYRQDPGLGLRLIYFSYDVKMKEKGDIPEGYSVSREKKERFSLILESASTNQTSMYLCASSLSPGLNEQYFGPGTRLTVT.

This clonotype was picked up a small number of times. The chain carries TRBV5-6 and TRBJ2-1; TRBD2 aligns across 8 bases. The CDR3 runs to 17 residues. V dropped 2 bases and J dropped 0; count of bases not matched to a gene: 7. Germline loops: CDR1 SGHDT, CDR2 YYEEEE. CDR3 in amino acids: CASSFPLAAGSYNEQFF. CDR3 sequence (DNA): TGTGCCAGCAGCTTTCCACTAGCGGCCGGCTCCTACAATGAGCAGTTCTTC.

There are a few counts of this clonotype. This chain joins TRBV24-1 and TRBJ2-1; D is unresolved. V was trimmed by 5 bases and J by 4 bases, leaving 8 bases between them. Looked up from germline, CDR1 is KGHDR and CDR2 is SFDVKD. The CDR3 consists of 13 residues. CDR3 in amino acids: CATSGSLYNEQFF. The CDR3 DNA reads TGTGCCACCAGTGGGTCCCTTTACAATGAGCAGTTCTTC.

This clonotype was detected a few times. This chain links TRBV28 with TRBJ1-1, with D maybe TRBD1 (6 bases). In germline, CDR1 is MDHEN, CDR2 SYDVKM. The CDR3 spans 14 residues. The V gene lost 6 bases and the J gene lost 5 bases, with 16 bases spanning the gap. The CDR3: CASSPPARGTEAFF. For the CDR3, the DNA is TGTGCCAGCAGCCCTCCGGCCAGGGGAACTGAAGCTTTCTTT.

J is TRBJ1-2 and V is TRBV11-2; 9 bases match TRBD1. Germline V gene sequence: CDR1 SGHAT, CDR2 FQNNGV. The CDR3 consists of 18 residues. V lost 2 bases and J lost 4; bases outside the gene matches: 14. The CDR3 here is CASSLTSGDRVIIYGYTF. The CDR3 region has the DNA TGTGCCAGCAGCTTAACCAGCGGGGACAGGGTTATTATCTATGGCTACACCTTC.

The J gene is TRBJ2-1, the V gene TRBV12-5; 8 nucleotides agree with TRBD2. The V segment lost 10 bases and the J segment 10 bases; nucleotides outside the gene matches: 6. The CDR3 is 11 residues long. CDR1 is LGHNT and CDR2 is FRNRAP in the germline V gene. CDR3 in amino acids: CATGSGIEQFF. The CDR3 nucleotides read TGTGCTACAGGTAGCGGGATCGAGCAGTTCTTC.

This clonotype came up a few times. V usage is TRBV7-3 and J usage is TRBJ2-7, with D possibly TRBD1 on 5 matching bases. V was shortened by 5 bases and J by 0 bases, with 14 bases between the two germline ends. The CDR3 is made up of 15 amino acids. CDR1 is SGHTA, CDR2 FQGTGA, per germline. CDR3 residues: CASSLKGHLSYEQYF. Here the CDR3 DNA reads TGTGCCAGCAGCCTCAAGGGGCACCTCTCCTACGAGCAGTACTTC. Full variable domain (rest looked up from reference TRBV7-3 and TRBJ2-7): GAGVSQTPSNKVTEKGKYVELRCDPISGHTALYWYRQSLGQGPEFLIYFQGTGAADDSGLPNDRFFAVRPEGSVSTLKIQRTERGDSAVYLCASSLKGHLSYEQYFGPGTRLTVT.